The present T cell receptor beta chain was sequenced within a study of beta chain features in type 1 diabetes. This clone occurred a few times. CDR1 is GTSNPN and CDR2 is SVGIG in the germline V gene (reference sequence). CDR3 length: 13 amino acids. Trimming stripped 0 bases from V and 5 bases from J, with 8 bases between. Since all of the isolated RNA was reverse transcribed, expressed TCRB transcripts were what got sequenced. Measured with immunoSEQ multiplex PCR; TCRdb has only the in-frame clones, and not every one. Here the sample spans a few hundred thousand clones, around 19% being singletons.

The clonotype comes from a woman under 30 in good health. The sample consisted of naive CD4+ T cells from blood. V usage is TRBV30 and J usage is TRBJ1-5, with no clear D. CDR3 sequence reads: CAWSVSGHQPQHF. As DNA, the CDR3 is TGTGCCTGGAGTGTCTCTGGGCATCAGCCCCAGCATTTT.